The clone carrying this T cell receptor (beta chain) was picked up a small number of times. Antigen unknown. Of the isolated RNA, all was reverse transcribed, and so the sequenced material was expressed TCRB transcripts. An average of approximately 3.4 million reads was obtained for naive, central memory and regulatory T cell samples. Sequencing was performed with immunoSEQ multiplex PCR; in TCRdb, only in-frame clones are kept and a portion is missing. The sample carries approximately 240,000 clones, roughly 16% recorded once. This sample is drawn from a study of beta chain features in type 1 diabetes. Study-wide points: In every one of the four CD4+ subsets, TCRB CDR3s were moderately but significantly shorter in Type 1 diabetes patients. Among type 1 diabetes patients, VDJ junctions had fewer insertions and more deletions.

Specimen: naive CD4+ T cells from blood. The TCR was taken from a man aged 25 to 40 with type 1 diabetes.

In nucleotides, the CDR3 is TGTGCCAGCAGTTTAACCCCGCCCGGACTCAATGAGCAGTTCTTC. This sequence encodes CASSLTPPGLNEQFF. The chain links TRBV28 to TRBJ2-1; perhaps TRBD2 as D (5 bases). This CDR3 region has 15 residues. V gave up 2 bases and J gave up 6 bases, with 14 bases separating them. From germline, CDR1 is MDHEN and CDR2 SYDVKM.